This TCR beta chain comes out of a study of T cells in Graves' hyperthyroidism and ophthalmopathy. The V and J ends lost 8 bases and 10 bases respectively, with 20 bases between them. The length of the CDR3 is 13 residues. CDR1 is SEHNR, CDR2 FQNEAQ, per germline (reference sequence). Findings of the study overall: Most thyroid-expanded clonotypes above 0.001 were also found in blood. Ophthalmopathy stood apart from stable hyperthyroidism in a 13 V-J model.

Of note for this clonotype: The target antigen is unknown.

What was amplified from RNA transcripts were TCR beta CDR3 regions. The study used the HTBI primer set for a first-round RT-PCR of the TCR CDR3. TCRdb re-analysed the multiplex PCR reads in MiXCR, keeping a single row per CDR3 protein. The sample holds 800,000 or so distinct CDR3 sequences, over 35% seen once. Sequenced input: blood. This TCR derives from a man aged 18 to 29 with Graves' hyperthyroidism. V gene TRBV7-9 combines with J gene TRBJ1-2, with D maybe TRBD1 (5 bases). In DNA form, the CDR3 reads TGTGCCAGCTCACCGGGGCAGAAAGAGGACTACACCTTC. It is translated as CASSPGQKEDYTF.